The 12 T cell receptor beta chains reported below all come from one sample, sequenced in a study of T cell responses to AZD1222 COVID-19 vaccine. Method: immunoSEQ multiplex PCR; TCRdb's copy keeps in-frame clones and lacks some. The sample holds 130,000 to 150,000 clones, just over 90% seen once. Sequenced here: peripheral blood, sampled on day 0 of AZD1222 vaccination. The receptors derive from an adult in good health.

In its sample, this clone was seen once. The rearrangement uses TRBV7-9 and TRBJ2-7, with 8 positions matching TRBD1. The germline CDR1 and CDR2 sequences are SEHNR and FQNEAQ (reference sequence). With V trimmed by 4 bases and J by 0 bases, 2 bases remained unmatched. CDR3 length equals 14 residues. The CDR3 loop reads CASSSQGASYEQYF. The CDR3 DNA sequence: TGTGCCAGCAGCTCTCAGGGGGCCTCCTACGAGCAGTACTTC.

The chain couples TRBV4-3 to TRBJ2-3; tentative D call: TRBD1 (6 bases). CDR1 is LGHNA, CDR2 YSLEER, per germline. This CDR3 spans 17 amino acids. Trimming left V 0 bases short and J 2 bases short, with 15 bases between. In DNA, the CDR3 is TGCGCCAGCAGCCAAGATCTCCGGCAGGGGAACACAGATACGCAGTATTTT. It encodes CASSQDLRQGNTDTQYF.

The chain carries TRBV5-1 and TRBJ1-4; D might be TRBD1 (6 bases). Trimming removed 4 bases from V and 5 bases from J, with 12 bases in between. This CDR3 comprises 14 residues. Per the germline V gene, CDR1 is SGHRS and CDR2 is YFSETQ. CDR3: CASSAGHGNEKLFF. CDR3 in DNA: TGCGCCAGCAGCGCGGGACACGGGAATGAAAAACTGTTTTTT.

The V and J genes are TRBV19 and TRBJ1-5; 7 bases are shared with TRBD1. Trimming took 6 bases from V and 0 from J; bases not matched to a gene: 8. The germline gives CDR1 LNHDA, CDR2 SQIVND (reference sequence). The CDR3 runs 16 residues. CDR3 sequence reads: CASSRGTEDSNQPQHF. The CDR3 DNA follows: TGTGCCAGTAGCCGCGGGACAGAAGATAGCAATCAGCCCCAGCATTTT.

In DNA, the CDR3 is TGTGCCAGTGGGGTGGCAGGGAAGACGGATGAGCAGTTCTTC. This encodes CASGVAGKTDEQFF. The rearrangement joins TRBV19 to TRBJ2-1; D perhaps matches TRBD1 (5 bases). This CDR3 spans 14 amino acids. Trimming shortened V by 8 bases and J by 8 bases, and 19 bases separated the two germline ends. Germline CDR1 reads LNHDA; CDR2 reads SQIVND (reference sequence).

The CDR3 loop is CASSQPEGTAYNSPLHF. CDR3 in DNA: TGTGCCAGCAGCCAGCCCGAAGGGACAGCCTATAATTCACCCCTCCACTTT. This chain joins TRBV3-1 (or the pseudogene TRBV3-2) and TRBJ1-6; 7 bases map to TRBD1. The ends lost 3 bases at V and 2 bases at J; junction bases unmatched: 7. This CDR3 is 17 amino acids long. CDR1 LGHDT and CDR2 YNNKEL come from the germline V gene (reference sequence).

This rearrangement joins TRBV7-2 to TRBJ1-1; 7 nucleotides match TRBD1. Unmatched junction bases numbered 10, after V lost 7 bases and J lost 11 bases. The CDR3 covers 12 residues. CDR1 is SGHTA, CDR2 FQGNSA, per germline. The CDR3, as DNA: TGTGCCAGCACCCGACAGGGCAGAGACGCTTTCTTT. Translating it yields CASTRQGRDAFF.

This sequence joins TRBV28 and TRBJ1-1; D not resolved. The length of the CDR3 is 15 residues. The V gene lost 1 base and the J gene lost 4 bases, with 13 bases spanning the gap. Germline CDR1 MDHEN, CDR2 SYDVKM. Written as DNA, the CDR3 is TGTGCCAGCAGTTTATTAGGTCCATTAGCCACTGAAGCTTTCTTT. Its translation: CASSLLGPLATEAFF. Based on the CDR3 plus reference TRBV28 and TRBJ1-1, the full variable domain is DVKVTQSSRYLVKRTGEKVFLECVQDMDHENMFWYRQDPGLGLRLIYFSYDVKMKEKGDIPEGYSVSREKKERFSLILESASTNQTSMYLCASSLLGPLATEAFFGQGTRLTVV.

The chain uses TRBV29-1 and TRBJ1-1, with D unclear. This CDR3 contains 14 residues. V lost 7 bases and J 4 bases, leaving 19 bases between the germline ends. The germline V gene has CDR1 SQVTM and CDR2 ANQGSEA. For the CDR3, the DNA is TGCAGCGCCCGACCCGGAGTGGTGGGCACTGAAGCTTTCTTT. Translation gives CSARPGVVGTEAFF.

This chain connects TRBV13 to TRBJ2-4; TRBD1 matches 8 bases. The CDR3 has 15 amino acids. V shed 5 bases and J 6 bases; nucleotides not matched to a gene: 9. CDR1 is PRHDT and CDR2 is FYEKMQ in the germline V gene (reference sequence). In DNA, the CDR3 is TGTGCCAGCAGCGAGGGACAGGAGCTTGTAAACATTCAGTACTTC. Translating gives CASSEGQELVNIQYF. The variable domain in full, completed from reference TRBV13 and TRBJ2-4, reads AAGVIQSPRHLIKEKRETATLKCYPIPRHDTVYWYQQGPGQDPQFLISFYEKMQSDKGSIPDRFSAQQFSDYHSELNMSSLELGDSALYFCASSEGQELVNIQYFGAGTRLSVL.

J is TRBJ2-7 and V is TRBV6-5, with 8 bases fitting TRBD1. V trimming: 3 bases; J trimming: 2 bases; junction bases outside the gene matches: 3. Germline CDR1 MNHEY, CDR2 SVGAGI. The CDR3 is made up of 14 amino acids. The CDR3: CASSYATGAYEQYF. As DNA, the CDR3 is TGTGCCAGCAGTTATGCGACAGGGGCCTACGAGCAGTACTTC.

This rearrangement joins TRBV18 to TRBJ1-4; D remains unclear. Trimming pared 2 bases from V and 8 bases from J, leaving 18 bases between. Germline CDR1 is KGHSH and CDR2 is LQKENI. The CDR3 length is 16 residues. CDR3 sequence: CASSPIQTNFGEKLFF. The CDR3 region has the DNA TGTGCCAGCTCACCAATTCAGACTAATTTTGGGGAAAAACTGTTTTTT.